This T cell receptor (beta chain) was identified in a study of blood T cell repertoires in COVID-19. V dropped 3 bases and J dropped 4; count of bases not matched to a gene: 13. This CDR3 spans 18 amino acids. Germline V CDR1 and CDR2: SGHRS, YFSETQ. In the original workflow: Nucleated cell number was recorded as an estimate derived from reference gene primer amplification. The method was immunoSEQ multiplex PCR; TCRdb's version includes in-frame clones alone and lacks a portion of them. V and J calls and clone size are given by that table; D and trimming were obtained from the DNA. The sample carries about 150,000 clones, 80% to 85% recorded once.

The receptor was derived from a man aged 70 or older with active or convalescent COVID-19. The specimen was peripheral blood. J is TRBJ1-3 and V is TRBV5-1, with 10 bases fitting TRBD1. CDR3 loop: CASSSSGTGALRGNTIYF. CDR3 coding DNA: TGCGCCAGCAGCTCCTCCGGGACAGGGGCTCTTAGGGGAAACACCATATATTTT.